The T cell receptor beta chain under discussion was sequenced for a study of T cells in Graves' hyperthyroidism and ophthalmopathy. General study findings and limits: Blood also held most thyroid clonotypes expanded beyond 0.001. In validation, the model predicted ophthalmopathy. These predictions came a median about 6.5 months before onset.

This CDR3 region has 18 residues. V dropped 0 bases and J dropped 2; count of bases not matched to a gene: 11. Germline V lookup: CDR1 LNHDA, CDR2 SQIVND (reference sequence). Diagnosing involved the use of clinical symptoms, serum thyroxine and TRAb, thyroid ultrasound and orbital computed tomography. This sample holds PBMCs from 9.5 to 10 ml fresh peripheral blood. Regions amplified from RNA transcripts were the TCR beta CDR3 regions. The HTBI primer set was used in a first-round RT-PCR of the TCR CDR3. Using its own MiXCR run on the multiplex PCR reads, TCRdb lists one record per CDR3 protein. The data hold approximately 400,000 distinct CDR3 sequences, with around 15% observed a single time. In regard to this clonotype: As yet, its antigen is unknown.

V and J are TRBV19 and TRBJ2-7; 9 bases align to TRBD1. Input material: blood. The receptor was isolated from a man aged 50-59 years with Graves' ophthalmopathy. CDR3 residues: CASSIDPGTGHDPYEQYF. The CDR3 region has the DNA TGTGCCAGTAGTATAGACCCCGGGACAGGGCACGATCCCTACGAGCAGTACTTC.